The 16 T cell receptor beta chains reported below all come from one sample, sequenced in a study of blood T cell repertoires in COVID-19. Sequenced by immunoSEQ multiplex PCR; TCRdb stores in-frame clones only, minus some. The table lists over 95,000 clones, roughly 90% of them singletons, with 8% to 9% in the top ten. Sequenced sample: peripheral blood. These receptor sequences come from a woman aged 65 to 85 who had recovered from COVID-19.

V usage is TRBV10-2 and J usage is TRBJ2-7; tentative D call: TRBD1 (5 bases). This CDR3 comprises 14 residues. Germline V gene data show CDR1 as WSHSY and CDR2 as SAAADI. Deletions cut 6 bases from V and 2 bases from J, with 14 bases between. DNA for the CDR3: TGCGCCAGCAGCCTGACACTGGGGCCCTACGAGCAGTACTTC. Translated: CASSLTLGPYEQYF.

V gene TRBV7-8 combines with J gene TRBJ2-7; TRBD2 matches 9 bases. Germline-derived CDR1 and CDR2 are SGHVS and FQNEAQ. CDR3 length equals 14 residues. J gave up 4 bases and V 6 bases, and 7 bases lay outside the gene matches. CDR3 sequence reads: CASRGGRGGYEQYF. The CDR3 region has the DNA TGTGCCAGCAGAGGTGGGCGGGGGGGATACGAGCAGTACTTC. Drawing the rest from reference TRBV7-8 and TRBJ2-7, the complete variable domain is GAGVSQSPRYKVAKRGQDVALRCDPISGHVSLFWYQQALGQGPEFLTYFQNEAQLDKSGLPSDRFFAERPEGSVSTLKIQRTQQEDSAVYLCASRGGRGGYEQYFGPGTRLTVT.

V is TRBV7-2 and J is TRBJ2-5; D might be TRBD2 (6 bases). This CDR3 has 15 amino acids. The V end was cut by 3 bases, the J end by 1 base, with 12 bases between. CDR1 SGHTA and CDR2 FQGNSA come from the germline V gene. As DNA, the CDR3 is TGTGCCAGCAGCTTGCTAGGCGGGGCCCAAGAGACCCAGTACTTC. It yields the protein CASSLLGGAQETQYF.

The chain has TRBV21-1 and TRBJ1-2. TRBV21-1 is recorded as a pseudogene. The CDR3 loop spans 18 amino acids. CDR3 bases: TGTGCCAGCAGCAATAAAGCCGGGGAACGGGTACCAAACTATGGCTACACCTTC. This gives the protein CASSNKAGERVPNYGYTF.

Here the CDR3 DNA reads TGCGCCAGCAGCCAAGATTGGGGACAGGGGCCTTATGGCTACACCTTC. Its protein product is CASSQDWGQGPYGYTF. The gene calls are TRBV4-3 and TRBJ1-2; TRBD1 matches 10 bases. The V gene end was trimmed by 0 bases and the J gene end by 5 bases; junction bases not matched to a gene: 6. The CDR3 is made up of 16 amino acids. Germline CDR1 is LGHNA and CDR2 is YSLEER.

The chain recombines TRBV6-5 with TRBJ2-2; possibly TRBD2 for D (6 bases). The CDR3 extends over 15 amino acids. Looked up from germline, CDR1 is MNHEY and CDR2 is SVGAGI. Trimming pared 2 bases from V and 7 bases from J, leaving 14 bases between. In nucleotides, the CDR3 is TGTGCCAGCAGTTACCGCGGGGTGGCAGTCGGGGAGCTGTTTTTT. Residues: CASSYRGVAVGELFF.

The genes are TRBV9 and TRBJ2-5, with a weak D call TRBD1 (6 bases). The CDR3 is 15 residues long. Germline V gene sequence: CDR1 SGDLS, CDR2 YYNGEE. V dropped 4 bases and J dropped 1 base, with 14 bases sitting between them. Here the CDR3 DNA reads TGTGCCAGCAGCCCGCAGGGGACCCCCCAAGAGACCCAGTACTTC. Translation gives CASSPQGTPQETQYF.

The chain uses TRBV15 and TRBJ1-2; the D gene is possibly TRBD1 (6 bases). V lost 0 bases to trimming and J lost 4 bases, with 12 bases between them. Germline CDR1 reads LNHNV; CDR2 reads YYDKDF (reference sequence). The CDR3 runs 15 residues. The CDR3 DNA is TGTGCCACCAGCAGAGATCCAGGGGCTAGCTATGGCTACACCTTC. Protein product: CATSRDPGASYGYTF.

The chain is built from TRBV2 and TRBJ2-2; 7 nucleotides agree with TRBD1. Germline-derived CDR1 and CDR2 are SNHLY and FYNNEI. The CDR3 sequence is 15 residues long. The J segment lost 0 bases and the V segment lost 6 bases, leaving 4 bases of the junction unmatched. CDR3 in amino acids: CASRPGTANTGELFF. The CDR3 DNA follows: TGTGCCAGCAGACCGGGGACAGCGAACACCGGGGAGCTGTTTTTT.

This chain joins TRBV28 and TRBJ2-1, with TRBD2 matching over 8 bases. Per germline, CDR1 MDHEN and CDR2 SYDVKM. The CDR3 totals 16 residues. V shed 4 bases and J 0 bases; nucleotides not matched to a gene: 5. CDR3 region: CASSSQSGSSYNEQFF. The CDR3 DNA is TGTGCCAGCAGTTCCCAAAGCGGGAGCTCCTACAATGAGCAGTTCTTC.

This chain links TRBV7-2 with TRBJ2-2; possibly TRBD2 for D (6 bases). The germline V and J ends were trimmed by 6 bases and 4 bases, with 15 bases remaining between them. This CDR3 contains 15 residues. In germline, CDR1 is SGHTA, CDR2 FQGNSA. CDR3 region: CASRTNGGSTGELFF. DNA for the CDR3: TGTGCCAGCAGAACTAACGGGGGTTCCACCGGGGAGCTGTTTTTT.

This chain uses TRBV4-1 with TRBJ2-1; 11 bases fit TRBD2. With 1 base clipped from V and 2 bases from J, the junction kept 13 bases outside the gene matches. The length of the CDR3 is 20 residues. Germline values: CDR1 MGHRA, CDR2 YSYEKL. The CDR3: CASSQAGTSGYQLTYNEQFF. The CDR3 coding sequence is TGCGCCAGCAGCCAAGCCGGGACTAGCGGTTACCAGCTCACCTACAATGAGCAGTTCTTC.

This clone was counted a few times. The rearrangement uses TRBV19 and TRBJ1-5; D may be TRBD1 (5 bases). The CDR3 is 15 residues long. CDR1 is LNHDA, CDR2 SQIVND, per germline (reference sequence). Deletions cut 7 bases from V and 7 bases from J, with 20 bases between. CDR3 in amino acids: CASTDPRRGWQPQHF. DNA of the CDR3: TGTGCCAGTACCGACCCGCGGAGGGGCTGGCAGCCCCAGCATTTT. Together with reference TRBV19 and TRBJ1-5, the CDR3 gives the full variable domain: DGGITQSPKYLFRKEGQNVTLSCEQNLNHDAMYWYRQDPGQGLRLIYYSQIVNDFQKGDIAEGYSVSREKKESFPLTVTSAQKNPTAFYLCASTDPRRGWQPQHFGDGTRLSIL.

The chain recombines TRBV10-2 with TRBJ2-3; 13 bases align to TRBD2. This CDR3 is 12 amino acids long. The trim removed 6 bases at V and 12 bases at J, leaving 3 bases unmatched. CDR1 and CDR2 from the germline V gene are WSHSY and SAAADI. The CDR3 is CASSTSGGVQYF. The CDR3 nucleotides are TGCGCCAGCAGCACTAGCGGGGGGGTTCAGTATTTT.

The chain recombines TRBV2 with TRBJ1-3; 7 bases line up with TRBD1. With 2 bases clipped from V and 4 bases from J, the junction kept 2 bases outside the gene matches. Per the germline V gene, CDR1 is SNHLY and CDR2 is FYNNEI. This CDR3 contains 14 residues. The CDR3 DNA follows: TGTGCCAGCAGTGAACAGGGGGAAGGAAACACCATATATTTT. Translated, it gives CASSEQGEGNTIYF.

The chain recombines TRBV27 with TRBJ2-1; tentatively, D is TRBD1 (6 bases). Germline CDR1 and CDR2: MNHEY and SMNVEV (reference sequence). With 5 bases removed from V and 0 bases from J, the gap between germline ends came to 14 bases. The CDR3 loop spans 16 amino acids. The CDR3 is CASSPRTARSYNEQFF. CDR3 DNA sequence: TGTGCCAGCAGTCCACGGACAGCCCGCTCCTACAATGAGCAGTTCTTC.